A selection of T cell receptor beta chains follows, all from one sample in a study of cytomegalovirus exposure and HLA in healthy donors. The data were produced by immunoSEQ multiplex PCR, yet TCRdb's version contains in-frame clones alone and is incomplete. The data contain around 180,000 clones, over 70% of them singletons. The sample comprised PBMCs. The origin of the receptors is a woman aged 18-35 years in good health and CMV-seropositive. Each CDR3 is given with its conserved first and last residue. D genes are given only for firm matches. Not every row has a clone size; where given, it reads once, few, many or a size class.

CDR3nt: TGTGCCAGCAGCCGGACTAGCGGGGGCACCGGGGAGCTGTTTTTT
CDR3aa: CASSRTSGGTGELFF
d_gene: TRBD2
len: 15
abundance: few
j_gene: TRBJ2-2
v_gene: TRBV6-4

CDR3nt: TGTGCCAGCAGTGAGTCGGGAAATCAGCCCCAGCATTTT
CDR3aa: CASSESGNQPQHF
d_gene: .
len: 13
abundance: .
j_gene: TRBJ1-5
v_gene: TRBV25-1

CDR3nt: TGTGCCACTGCGTGGGGACAGCACCTTATAGGGCAGTATTTT
CDR3aa: CATAWGQHLIGQYF
d_gene: TRBD1
len: 14
abundance: .
j_gene: TRBJ2-3
v_gene: TRBV25-1

CDR3nt: TGTGCCACCAGTAGAAAGCTTGGGGGGGCTGTGCTTGGAAACACCATATATTTT
CDR3aa: CATSRKLGGAVLGNTIYF
d_gene: .
len: 18
abundance: .
j_gene: TRBJ1-3
v_gene: TRBV15

CDR3nt: TGCGCCAGCAGCCCGGAGTGGGGGCGAGGAAACGGGGAGCTGTTTTTT
CDR3aa: CASSPEWGRGNGELFF
d_gene: .
len: 16
abundance: .
j_gene: TRBJ2-2
v_gene: TRBV5-1

CDR3nt: TGTGCCAGCAGAGGGGGGGCTTTCTATGGCTACACCTTC
CDR3aa: CASRGGAFYGYTF
d_gene: .
len: 13
abundance: once
j_gene: TRBJ1-2
v_gene: TRBV6-1

CDR3nt: TGTGCCAGCGGACAGGGTAAATACGGAGAGCAGTACTTC
CDR3aa: CASGQGKYGEQYF
d_gene: TRBD1
len: 13
abundance: .
j_gene: TRBJ2-7
v_gene: TRBV2

CDR3nt: TGTGCCAGCAAAAACGGACAGGGAAACACTGAAGCTTTCTTT
CDR3aa: CASKNGQGNTEAFF
d_gene: TRBD1
len: 14
abundance: .
j_gene: TRBJ1-1
v_gene: TRBV11-3

CDR3nt: TGCGCCAGCAGCCAAGTTGCGGGGCTCGCAGATACGCAGTATTTT
CDR3aa: CASSQVAGLADTQYF
d_gene: .
len: 15
abundance: .
j_gene: TRBJ2-3
v_gene: TRBV4-3

CDR3nt: TGTGCCAGTAAGGCGGGGGGGCCAGACACAGATACGCAGTATTTT
CDR3aa: CASKAGGPDTDTQYF
d_gene: TRBD2
len: 15
abundance: once
j_gene: TRBJ2-3
v_gene: TRBV19

CDR3nt: TGTGCCAGTAGTATAATGGCGGCAGCTAATGAAAAACTGTTTTTT
CDR3aa: CASSIMAAANEKLFF
d_gene: .
len: 15
abundance: .
j_gene: TRBJ1-4
v_gene: TRBV19

CDR3nt: TGTGCCAGCAGACACGACTATAGCAATCAGCCCCAGCATTTT
CDR3aa: CASRHDYSNQPQHF
d_gene: .
len: 14
abundance: .
j_gene: TRBJ1-5
v_gene: TRBV5-5

CDR3nt: TGTGCCAGCAGCGGGACGGGACAAGAAGGAAACACCATATATTTT
CDR3aa: CASSGTGQEGNTIYF
d_gene: .
len: 15
abundance: few
j_gene: TRBJ1-3
v_gene: TRBV5-4

CDR3nt: TGTGCCAGCAGTCGTCCCAATCAGCCCCAGCATTTT
CDR3aa: CASSRPNQPQHF
d_gene: .
len: 12
abundance: .
j_gene: TRBJ1-5
v_gene: TRBV6-5

CDR3nt: TGTGCCAGCAGTGGGACAGGGGGTAGAGATACGCAGTATTTT
CDR3aa: CASSGTGGRDTQYF
d_gene: TRBD1
len: 14
abundance: .
j_gene: TRBJ2-3
v_gene: TRBV6-1

CDR3nt: TGTGCCAGCAGTGCCTCGGGACAGGGACAGCAGTACTTC
CDR3aa: CASSASGQGQQYF
d_gene: TRBD1
len: 13
abundance: few
j_gene: TRBJ2-7
v_gene: TRBV25-1

CDR3nt: TGTGCCAGCAGCTTGGGCAGCTATGGCTACACCTTC
CDR3aa: CASSLGSYGYTF
d_gene: .
len: 12
abundance: .
j_gene: TRBJ1-2
v_gene: TRBV7-9

CDR3nt: TGCGCCAGCAGCTTTGGAGGGGGCGAAAACATTCAGTACTTC
CDR3aa: CASSFGGGENIQYF
d_gene: .
len: 14
abundance: .
j_gene: TRBJ2-4
v_gene: TRBV5-1

CDR3nt: TGTGCCAGCATGGGTGGGCAGCCCTATAACTATGGCTACACCTTC
CDR3aa: CASMGGQPYNYGYTF
d_gene: .
len: 15
abundance: .
j_gene: TRBJ1-2
v_gene: TRBV6-1

CDR3nt: TGTGCCAGCAGTGACTCAGGGGAAACCGGGGAGCTGTTTTTT
CDR3aa: CASSDSGETGELFF
d_gene: .
len: 14
abundance: few
j_gene: TRBJ2-2
v_gene: TRBV6-4

CDR3nt: TGTGCTTTTCCGGGACAGGGGGCAGATACGCAGTATTTT
CDR3aa: CAFPGQGADTQYF
d_gene: TRBD1
len: 13
abundance: .
j_gene: TRBJ2-3
v_gene: TRBV2

CDR3nt: TGTGCCAGCAGCTTTGAGGACAGGACTGAAGCTTTCTTT
CDR3aa: CASSFEDRTEAFF
d_gene: TRBD1
len: 13
abundance: .
j_gene: TRBJ1-1
v_gene: TRBV9

CDR3nt: TGTGCCAGCAGCCTGGGGCGGACAGTGCTTGTCGACACCTTC
CDR3aa: CASSLGRTVLVDTF
d_gene: .
len: 14
abundance: few
j_gene: TRBJ1-2
v_gene: TRBV7-2

CDR3nt: TGTGCCAGCAGTAAACGGACAGAAGAAGCTTTCTTT
CDR3aa: CASSKRTEEAFF
d_gene: .
len: 12
abundance: few
j_gene: TRBJ1-1
v_gene: TRBV6-1

CDR3nt: TGTGCCAGCAGTGAAGCGTGGTCACCGGGTGAAAAACTGTTTTTT
CDR3aa: CASSEAWSPGEKLFF
d_gene: .
len: 15
abundance: .
j_gene: TRBJ1-4
v_gene: TRBV6-1

CDR3nt: TGTGCCTGGAGTGTAGCGGGATCCTATAATTCACCCCTCCACTTT
CDR3aa: CAWSVAGSYNSPLHF
d_gene: .
len: 15
abundance: once
j_gene: TRBJ1-6
v_gene: TRBV30

CDR3nt: TGTGCCAGCAGTTACGGCAGGGAGGGGCCCCACACTGAAGCTTTCTTT
CDR3aa: CASSYGREGPHTEAFF
d_gene: .
len: 16
abundance: few
j_gene: TRBJ1-1
v_gene: TRBV6-5